This TCR beta chain was sequenced for a study of T cell responses to AZD1222 COVID-19 vaccine (dated by TCRdb to the early 2020s). Broadly, across the study: TCR sequencing covered more than 230 trial participants: about 210 given two doses of AZD1222 and 26 given two doses of MenACWY control vaccine. Trial participants were enrolled by age into subgroups of 18-55, 56-69 and 70-plus years, and 148, 28 and 57 TCR-sequenced participants, respectively, were included in these subgroups.

This specimen's time point label, per the study, means: baseline before first vaccination. In the paper's terms, the treatment or condition label means: meningococcal conjugate vaccine given as trial control. Vaccinee samples came from UK trials COV001 and COV002, including a single-blind randomized controlled phase 2/3 trial of AZD1222 (ChAdOx1 nCoV-19) in healthy adults. For TCRbeta chain sequencing, PBMC samples from trial participants were taken at day 0 and at day 28 after the second dose. As for this clone: This receptor's antigen is unknown. Base qualities are missing; no much larger clone stands one base away.

The research as a whole found: Only five to seven AZD1222 recipients were SARS-CoV-2 seropositive at baseline, limiting conclusions about previously exposed vaccinees. The 56-69-year group was small, and its depth increase did not reach significance, likely because of low power. Spike-specific TCR breadth and depth rose significantly after two AZD1222 doses compared with day 0 and with MenACWY recipients. Because no day 14 peak-response samples were available, the repertoires could be characterized only after the peak T cell response. Reportedly, almost half of the unique spike-specific TCRs recognized epitopes lying outside the regions that are mutated in the B.1.351 and B.1.1.7 variants. The vaccine-associated CD4 TCRs covered the entire spike protein, and the dominant responses fell in regions 160-218 and 743-854. Participants were mostly white British and included more females than males, and it was suggested by the authors that clonal diversity may have been underestimated.

The CDR3 numbers 15 residues from cysteine through phenylalanine. Just CDR3 DNA is preserved here, 45 bases in frame from base 1. As encoded in the germline V gene, CDR1 is LGHNA while CDR2 is YNFKEQ. Germline trimming: 4 bases from V, 4 bases from J; junction bases outside gene matches: 8. The CDR3 regions of human TCRbeta chains were subjected to immunosequencing. The published analysis was carried out like this. TCRs in the repertoires were compared against a reference library of SARS-CoV-2-specific TCRs that had been generated with the MIRA antigen-specificity platform. Breadth was defined as the fraction of unique TCRs that were SARS-CoV-2-associated, and depth was defined as the fraction of total T cells that were SARS-CoV-2-associated. Using the MIRA data, each spike-specific TCR was mapped to the spike region that the TCR reacts to and placed in a CD4 or CD8 class. Log10-transformed breadth and depth values were compared by one-way ANOVA with Sidak's multiple comparisons tests. Imported from immuneACCESS, the table was reduced by TCRdb to in-frame sequences with V and J called. These copies leave out some clones; in studies compared against another copy, an unresolved V gene accounts for under half, and the cause of the remainder is not known. The DNA gave D and trimming, while V, J and clone size come from that table. Within this sample are some 200,000 clones, with about 92% of them counted one time only. The ten biggest clones cover less than 1.2% of the sample.

The sequence came from an adult in good health. The material was peripheral blood, obtained on day 0 of MenACWY control vaccination. Recombination joined TRBV4-2 with TRBJ1-1, and TRBD1 aligns with 8 junction nucleotides. The CDR3 protein is CASSLATGVSTEAFF. The bases are TGTGCCAGCAGCCTCGCGACAGGGGTGAGCACTGAAGCTTTCTTT.